The rows below give T cell receptor beta chains drawn from one sample of a study of blood T cells in healthy people across ages. TCRdb fed the 5' RACE reads into MiXCR, producing one record per CDR3 protein. The table lists hundreds of thousands of distinct CDR3 sequences, 20% to 25% of them singletons, with just under 9.5% in the top ten. The same data also contributed to another study, on T cells of mothers and their children.

The sample comprised blood. The source is a boy aged 5-17 years in good health. Each CDR3 is given with its conserved first and last residue. D genes are given only for firm matches. Where a row states a size, it is once, few, many or the class of an expanded clone; other rows omit it.

j_call	clone_size	v_call	d_call	cdr3_nt	cdr3_aa
TRBJ2-2	-	TRBV28	-	TGTGCCAGCAGTTTATCCAAGGCCGGGGAGCTGTTTTTT	CASSLSKAGELFF
TRBJ1-4	few	TRBV12-3/TRBV12-4	-	TGTGCCAGCAGTGGGGCTAATGAAAAACTGTTTTTT	CASSGANEKLFF
TRBJ2-1	-	TRBV28	TRBD2	TGTGCCAGCAGTTTAGAGAGACTAGCTTACAATGAGCAGTTCTTC	CASSLERLAYNEQFF
TRBJ2-6	-	TRBV7-9	-	TGTGCCAGCAGCCACGCCACCTTAGGGAGCCTCGGGGCCAACGTCCTGACTTTC	CASSHATLGSLGANVLTF
TRBJ2-5	-	TRBV5-5	-	TGTGCCAGCACCATGACTACCGTCGAGACCCAGTACTTC	CASTMTTVETQYF
TRBJ2-3	-	TRBV28	-	TGTGCCAGCAAGGATAGAGGTACGGGTACGCAGTATTTT	CASKDRGTGTQYF
TRBJ1-1	-	TRBV9	TRBD1	TGTGCCAGCAGCGCGGGGGACAGGTATAGTGAAGCTTTCTTT	CASSAGDRYSEAFF
TRBJ2-1	-	TRBV3-1	TRBD2	TGTGCCAGCAGCCAATATTTGACTAGCGGGAGCATTGAGCAGTTCTTC	CASSQYLTSGSIEQFF
TRBJ2-1	few	TRBV6-5	-	TGTGCCAGCAGTTACTCGATCAGGAGGGAGCAGTTCTTC	CASSYSIRREQFF
TRBJ2-1	many	TRBV29-1	-	TGCAGCTTAAGCCACCCAGGGTCTGAATCCTACAATGAGCAGTTCTTC	CSLSHPGSESYNEQFF
TRBJ2-7	-	TRBV29-1	TRBD1	TGCAGCGTTGCGGACAGGGGGCTCGAGCAGTACTTC	CSVADRGLEQYF
TRBJ2-7	few	TRBV10-3	TRBD1	TGTGCCATCAGGAGAGACAGGGGGCAGCATTACGAGCAGTACTTC	CAIRRDRGQHYEQYF
TRBJ2-7	many	TRBV28	-	TGTGCCAGCAGTCAGACGGGTTTCTCCTACGAGCAGTACTTC	CASSQTGFSYEQYF
TRBJ2-1	-	TRBV7-2	-	TGTGCCAGCAGCTTAGGACATACCTCCTACAATGAGCAGTTCTTC	CASSLGHTSYNEQFF
TRBJ2-2	-	TRBV4-2	TRBD2	TGTGCCAGCAGCCAGGTGGGACCAGCGGGGACCGGGGAGCTGTTTTTT	CASSQVGPAGTGELFF
TRBJ2-5	few	TRBV5-6	-	TGTGCCAGCAGCTTGCAGAGTGGATTTGGAGAGACCCAGTACTTC	CASSLQSGFGETQYF